This T cell receptor (beta chain) was retrieved from a study of OX40 agonist ivuxolimab in advanced cancers. The CDR3 is 17 amino acids. Germline assignment: CDR1 SGDLS and CDR2 YYNGEE. V gave up 4 bases and J gave up 1 base; unmatched junction bases: 9. Data came from immunoSEQ multiplex PCR; TCRdb stores just in-frame clones and leaves some out. In the table there are tens of thousands of clones, 75% to 85% of which are singletons. The sequences come from CD4+ or CD8+ T cells sorted from blood, collected in a trial of the OX40 agonist ivuxolimab. The chain employs TRBV9 and TRBJ2-2; 8 positions match TRBD2. The sequence was obtained from an adult with an advanced solid tumor such as melanoma, head and neck, liver or kidney cancer. The CDR3 region is CASSLVSAGGNTGELFF. For the CDR3, the DNA is TGTGCCAGCAGCTTGGTTTCGGCGGGGGGGAACACCGGGGAGCTGTTTTTT.